This T cell receptor beta chain emerged from a study of T cell responses to AZD1222 COVID-19 vaccine. General study points: Among the donors, most were white British and more were female, and clonal diversity was possibly underestimated.

To note about this clone: The antigen remains unidentified.

Method: immunoSEQ multiplex PCR; TCRdb's copy keeps in-frame clones and lacks some. In the table there are 53,000 or so clones, approximately 88% of which are singletons. Germline trimming cut 4 bases from V and 3 bases from J; bases unmatched to any gene: 12. The CDR3 consists of 17 residues. In germline, CDR1 is SGDLS, CDR2 YYNGEE. This material consisted of peripheral blood, taken on day 0 of AZD1222 vaccination. This rearrangement joins TRBV9 to TRBJ2-3; 9 bases match TRBD2. This receptor was identified in an adult in good health. In DNA form, the CDR3 reads TGTGCCAGCAGCCCCCAGTTACGGCGGGGGGGGACAGATACGCAGTATTTT. Its protein is CASSPQLRRGGTDTQYF.